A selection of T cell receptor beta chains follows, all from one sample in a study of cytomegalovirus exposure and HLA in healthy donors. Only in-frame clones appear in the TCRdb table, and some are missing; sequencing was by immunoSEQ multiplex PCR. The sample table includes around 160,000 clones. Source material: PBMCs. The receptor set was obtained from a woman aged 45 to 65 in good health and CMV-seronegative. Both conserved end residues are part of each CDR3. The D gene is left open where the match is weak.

TGCGCCAGCAGTGAACGTATGGGGGGTGAAAACACTGAAGCTTTCTTT CASSERMGGENTEAFF TRBV10-2 16 NA TRBJ1-1
TGTGCCAGTAGTATAGAAAGGCAGGGTGGCTACACCTTC CASSIERQGGYTF TRBV19 13 NA TRBJ1-2
TGCGCCAGCAGCTGGGGACTAGCGGGAGGACTGTCCGGGGAGCTGTTTTTT CASSWGLAGGLSGELFF TRBV5-1 17 TRBD2 TRBJ2-2
TGTGCCAGCAGTGAAAGGGGGTGGGGAGAAGCTTTCTTT CASSERGWGEAFF TRBV2 13 NA TRBJ1-1
TGTGCCAGCAGTGAACTTCAAGGGGTAGGGGAAAAACTGTTTTTT CASSELQGVGEKLFF TRBV2 15 NA TRBJ1-4
TGTGCCAGCAGTTACCGGGACAGGGGCCTCAGCAGGTCGGCTTTCTTT CASSYRDRGLSRSAFF TRBV2 16 TRBD1 TRBJ1-1
TGTGCCAGTAGTACTCCGGACAAGATCTATGGCTACACCTTC CASSTPDKIYGYTF TRBV19 14 NA TRBJ1-2
TGTGCCAGCAGCCAAGCACCGGGACAGGGCGCCTACGAGCAGTACTTC CASSQAPGQGAYEQYF TRBV4-2 16 TRBD1 TRBJ2-7
TGTGCCAGCAGCGGGCAGGGTGGGAATCAGCCCCAGCATTTT CASSGQGGNQPQHF TRBV9 14 NA TRBJ1-5
TGTGCCAGCAGCTCTTTCACGACAGCAACTAATGAAAAACTGTTTTTT CASSSFTTATNEKLFF TRBV7-9 16 NA TRBJ1-4
TGCGCCAGCAGCCGGAGGGAGTCCACTGAAGCTTTCTTT CASSRRESTEAFF TRBV4-3 13 NA TRBJ1-1
TGCGCCAGCAGCCATCCCCAACGGGGGGGACCGAACTATGGCTACACCTTC CASSHPQRGGPNYGYTF TRBV4-1 17 NA TRBJ1-2
TGTGCCAGCAGCCCACAGGGGTTGCAGACCCAGTACTTC CASSPQGLQTQYF TRBV11-3 13 TRBD1 TRBJ2-5
TGTGCCAGCAGCCCCCTACAACGGACACGGATAAGGGGTGGGGGCTACACCTTC CASSPLQRTRIRGGGYTF TRBV11-2 18 NA TRBJ1-2
TGTGCCAGCAGCCTGACCGGGGGGGTCTTGAGCATTCAGTACTTC CASSLTGGVLSIQYF TRBV7-8 15 TRBD2 TRBJ2-4
TGTGCCAGTAGTATACGGGAGGATTCCTACGAGCAGTACTTC CASSIREDSYEQYF TRBV19 14 TRBD2 TRBJ2-7
TGTGCCAGCAGCCAACAGGGGAAGTTGAACGAGCAGTACTTC CASSQQGKLNEQYF TRBV7-6 14 TRBD1 TRBJ2-7
TGTGCCATCAGTGGAGGGTACGAGCAGTACTTC CAISGGYEQYF TRBV10-3 11 NA TRBJ2-7
TGTGCCAGCAGCGTACAGAGGGGGACTGAAGCTTTCTTT CASSVQRGTEAFF TRBV2 13 NA TRBJ1-1
TGTGCCAGCAGCTTAAGGGCCGTGGAGACCCAGTACTTC CASSLRAVETQYF TRBV7-3 13 NA TRBJ2-5
TGTGCCAGCAGCTTAGAAGCTGGACAGGACGGTGGCTACACCTTC CASSLEAGQDGGYTF TRBV11-2 15 TRBD1 TRBJ1-2
TGTGCCAGCAGCTTGGACAGGGATAATGGCTACACCTTC CASSLDRDNGYTF TRBV11-2 13 TRBD1 TRBJ1-2
TGTGCCAGTAGTTGGCGGACAGGGGGCTTTAATGAGCAGTTCTTC CASSWRTGGFNEQFF TRBV28 15 TRBD1 TRBJ2-1
TGTGCCAGCAGTGCCTCCGACTGGACAGGCTTATTCTATGGCTACACCTTC CASSASDWTGLFYGYTF TRBV28 17 TRBD1 TRBJ1-2
TGTGCCAGCAGGGGGACAGGGGCCCTTGGCTATGGCTACACCTTC CASRGTGALGYGYTF TRBV28 15 TRBD1 TRBJ1-2
TGTGCCAGCAGTTTGTTCCTACGGGAGCAGTACTTC CASSLFLREQYF TRBV28 12 NA TRBJ2-7
TGTGCCAGCAGCTTATACGGGGGAAACGAGCAGTACTTC CASSLYGGNEQYF TRBV7-9 13 NA TRBJ2-7
TGTGCCATCAGTGTTGACAGGGGGCCGGGTACAGTCACTGAAGCTTTCTTT CAISVDRGPGTVTEAFF TRBV10-3 17 TRBD1 TRBJ1-1
TGTGCCAGCAGTACGACTAGCGGGAGGTACGAGCAGTACTTC CASSTTSGRYEQYF TRBV6-5 14 TRBD2 TRBJ2-7
TGTGCCATCAGTCACGGGACTACCGCCTACGAGCAGTACTTC CAISHGTTAYEQYF TRBV10-3 14 TRBD2 TRBJ2-7
TGTGCCAGCAGTGGGCAGGGGCTTAATGAAAAACTGTTTTTT CASSGQGLNEKLFF TRBV2 14 NA TRBJ1-4
TGCGCCAGCAGCTTGCACGGGGGAGGTAATGATCAGCCCCAGCATTTT CASSLHGGGNDQPQHF TRBV5-1 16 NA TRBJ1-5
TGCGCCAGCAGTCGCCCCCGCGAAGAGATATCCTACGAGCAGTACTTC CASSRPREEISYEQYF TRBV23-1 16 NA TRBJ2-7
TGTGCCAGCAGGCCGGACAAGGCGCAGTATTTT CASRPDKAQYF TRBV7-9 11 NA TRBJ2-3
TGTGCCAGCAGTGAGAGGGCGGGGGGGACCCAGTACTTC CASSERAGGTQYF TRBV6-1 13 TRBD2 TRBJ2-5
TGCGCCAGCAGCTTGGGACAGCGAACGCTATCCTACGAGCAGTACTTC CASSLGQRTLSYEQYF TRBV5-1 16 NA TRBJ2-7
TGTGCCAGCATCGACGGGGGGGCTGGAGATACGCAGTATTTT CASIDGGAGDTQYF TRBV25-1 14 TRBD2 TRBJ2-3
TGCGCCAGCAGCCAAGACGGGGGCTCCTACAATGAGCAGTTCTTC CASSQDGGSYNEQFF TRBV4-1 15 NA TRBJ2-1
TGTGCCAGCAGTTTCAGGGGGCGCGGTGGATACGAGCAGTACTTC CASSFRGRGGYEQYF TRBV28 15 TRBD1 TRBJ2-7
TGTGCCTGGAGCCCTTGGGGTAGCGGGAGGGTACAAGAGACCCAGTACTTC CAWSPWGSGRVQETQYF TRBV30 17 TRBD2 TRBJ2-5
TGCAGCGTTGTAACAGGTACGACTGAAGCTTTCTTT CSVVTGTTEAFF TRBV29-1 12 NA TRBJ1-1
TGCGCCAGCAGCATGGGACAGGGGTCACCGCAGTTCTTC CASSMGQGSPQFF TRBV4-3 13 TRBD1 TRBJ2-1
TGCGCCAGCAGCGCAAACAGGGGGCGCGGAAACACCATATATTTT CASSANRGRGNTIYF TRBV5-1 15 TRBD1 TRBJ1-3
TGTGCCAGCAGTAGGGCGGGGGTACTACGGGAGCAGTACTTC CASSRAGVLREQYF TRBV11-2 14 TRBD2 TRBJ2-7
TGCGCCAGCAGCACCGACAGTTTTGAAAAACTGTTTTTT CASSTDSFEKLFF TRBV5-1 13 NA TRBJ1-4
TGTGCCAGCAGTCGCCTAGCGGGAGAAGGAGATACGCAGTATTTT CASSRLAGEGDTQYF TRBV27 15 TRBD2 TRBJ2-3